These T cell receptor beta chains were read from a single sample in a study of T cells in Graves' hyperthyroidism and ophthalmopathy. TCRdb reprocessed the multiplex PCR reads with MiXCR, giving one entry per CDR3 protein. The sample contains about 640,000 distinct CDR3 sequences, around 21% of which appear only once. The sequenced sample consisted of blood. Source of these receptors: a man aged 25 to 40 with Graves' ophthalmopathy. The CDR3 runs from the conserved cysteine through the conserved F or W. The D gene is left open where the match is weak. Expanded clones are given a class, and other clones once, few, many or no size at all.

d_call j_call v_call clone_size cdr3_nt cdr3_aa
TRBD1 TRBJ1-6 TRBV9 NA TGTGCCAGCAGCGCCGGGACAGGGGGCAATTCACCCCTCCACTTT CASSAGTGGNSPLHF
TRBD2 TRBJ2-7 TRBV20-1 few TGCAGTGCTCCACCTAGCGGACTCTCCTACGAGCAGTACTTC CSAPPSGLSYEQYF
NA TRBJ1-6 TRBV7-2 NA TGTGCCAGCAGCTTAAACGGTGGAGGACATTCACCCCTCCACTTT CASSLNGGGHSPLHF
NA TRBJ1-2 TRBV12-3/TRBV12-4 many TGTGCCAGCAGTTTCAGAAGGGAACAAAAGGGCTACACCTTC CASSFRREQKGYTF
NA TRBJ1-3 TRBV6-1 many TGTGCCAGCAGTTCCCAGGTTCTCTCTGGAAACACCATATATTTT CASSSQVLSGNTIYF
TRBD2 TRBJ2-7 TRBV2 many TGTGCCAGCAGTGAGCGCGGACTAGCCGCTGTGCAGCAGTACTTC CASSERGLAAVQQYF
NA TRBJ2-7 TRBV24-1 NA TGTGCCACCAGTGATTTTGCGGACGAGCAGTACTTC CATSDFADEQYF
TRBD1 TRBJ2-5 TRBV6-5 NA TGTGCCAGCAGTTACCAGCCAGGGGGCGGAGAGACCCAGTACTTC CASSYQPGGGETQYF
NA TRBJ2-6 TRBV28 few TGTGCCACCGATCGACCAGGATCGCCAGCCTCTGGGGCCAACGTCCTGACTTTC CATDRPGSPASGANVLTF
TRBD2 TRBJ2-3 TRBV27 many TGTGCCAGCGCCACATTCCTAGCGGGGGATACGCAGTATTTT CASATFLAGDTQYF
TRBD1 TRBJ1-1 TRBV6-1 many TGTGCCAGCAGTCCCACGCCAACCCGGACAGGGGGGAATGAAGCTTTCTTT CASSPTPTRTGGNEAFF
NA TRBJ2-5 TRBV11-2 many TGTGCCAGCAGCCAGACTCGAGGGGAAGAGACCCAGTACTTC CASSQTRGEETQYF
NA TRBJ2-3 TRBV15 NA TGTGCCACCAGCAGAGATGGGGACAACGCGAGCACAGATACGCAGTATTTT CATSRDGDNASTDTQYF
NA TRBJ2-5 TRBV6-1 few TGTGCCAGCAGTACCAAGGGAGTCCAGTACTTC CASSTKGVQYF
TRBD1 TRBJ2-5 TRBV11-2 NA TGTGCCAGTGAGGGACAGCGACAAGAGACCCAGTACTTC CASEGQRQETQYF
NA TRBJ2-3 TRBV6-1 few TGTGCCAGCAGTGAAGACAAGCCTGATACGCAGTATTTT CASSEDKPDTQYF
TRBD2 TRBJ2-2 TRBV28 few TGTGCCAGCAGTTCGGCAGCGGGAGGCACCGGGGAGCTGTTTTTT CASSSAAGGTGELFF
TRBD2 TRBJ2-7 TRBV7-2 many TGTGCCAGCAGCCCACCCGGGGGGAAAAAATCCTACGAGCAGTACTTC CASSPPGGKKSYEQYF
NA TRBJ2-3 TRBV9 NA TGTGCCAGCAGCACACAGGGAACCACAGATACGCAGTATTTT CASSTQGTTDTQYF
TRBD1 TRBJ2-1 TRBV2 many TGTGCCAGCAGAGACAGGGGTTCCTACAATGAGCAGTTCTTC CASRDRGSYNEQFF
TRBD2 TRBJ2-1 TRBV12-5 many TGTGCTAGTGGTTTGGATAGCGGGAGTAAGAATGAGCAGTTCTTC CASGLDSGSKNEQFF
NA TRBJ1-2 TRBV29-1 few TGCAGCGTTGAAGAATTTAGGACCTCTAACTATGGCTACACCTTC CSVEEFRTSNYGYTF
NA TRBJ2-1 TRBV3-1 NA TGTGCCAGCAGCCAAGGTCCGGGGAAGAGCAATGAGCAGTTCTTC CASSQGPGKSNEQFF
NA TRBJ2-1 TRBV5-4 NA TGTGCCAGCAGCCTGGAAGTGGCGGGACGGGGTGACAATGAGCAGTTCTTC CASSLEVAGRGDNEQFF
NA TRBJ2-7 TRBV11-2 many TGTGCCAGCAGCCTCGCTAGTAACTACGAGCAGTACTTC CASSLASNYEQYF
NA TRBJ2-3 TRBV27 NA TGTGCCAGCAGTTTATCGTCCCCCTGGTCCACAGATACGCAGTATTTT CASSLSSPWSTDTQYF
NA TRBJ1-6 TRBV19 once TGTGCCAGTAGCCCGGGACACCAAAATTCACCCCTCCACTTT CASSPGHQNSPLHF
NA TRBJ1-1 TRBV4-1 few TGCGCCAGCAGCCAACTGGGGCAGGAAGCTTTCTTT CASSQLGQEAFF
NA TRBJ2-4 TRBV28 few TGTGCCAGCAGCTCGCCAGGGGCACTAGCCAAAAACATTCAGTACTTC CASSSPGALAKNIQYF
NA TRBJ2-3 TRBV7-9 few TGTGCCAGCAGCTTAGTAACATGGGCGGACGGTGATACGCAGTATTTT CASSLVTWADGDTQYF
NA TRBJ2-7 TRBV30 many TGTGCCTGGAGTGTAATGGGCTACGAGCAGTACTTC CAWSVMGYEQYF
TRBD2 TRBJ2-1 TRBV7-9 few TGTGCCAGCACCGACACTAGGTGGCAGGGATTAGCGGGAGGGGAGAATGAGCAGTTCTTC CASTDTRWQGLAGGENEQFF
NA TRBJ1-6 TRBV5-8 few TGTGCCAGCAGCCCTGGACGAGGAAATTCACCCCTCCACTTT CASSPGRGNSPLHF
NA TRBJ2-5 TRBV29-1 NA TGCAGCGTTGAAGGCAGGGTCTCAGAGACCCAGTACTTC CSVEGRVSETQYF
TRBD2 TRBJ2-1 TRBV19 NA TGTGCCAGTAGTATAGCCGGGAGGTTATACAATGAGCAGTTCTTC CASSIAGRLYNEQFF
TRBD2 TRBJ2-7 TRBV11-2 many TGTGCCAGCAGCCCCCTAGCGGTCGGGAGTGGCGAGCAGTACTTC CASSPLAVGSGEQYF
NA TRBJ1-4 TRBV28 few TGTGCCAGCAGTTTATGGACGGCTGGGGACGAAAAACTGTTTTTT CASSLWTAGDEKLFF
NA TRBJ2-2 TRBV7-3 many TGTGCCAGCAGCTTAAGCGGAACGCGGGGCACCGGGGAGCTGTTTTTT CASSLSGTRGTGELFF
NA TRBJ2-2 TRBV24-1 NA TGTGCCACCAGTAGTGCAGGGGTGAGCACCGGGGAGCTGTTTTTT CATSSAGVSTGELFF
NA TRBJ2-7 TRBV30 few TGTGCCTGGAGGCCCCAGACCGCCTACGAGCAGCACTTC CAWRPQTAYEQHF
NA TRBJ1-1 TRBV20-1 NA TGCAGTGCCATCCAGGGAGTTAAAACTGAAGCTTTCTTT CSAIQGVKTEAFF
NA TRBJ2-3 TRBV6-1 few TGTGCCAGCAGGGGTGACTACACAGATACGCAGTATTTT CASRGDYTDTQYF